This T cell receptor beta chain was documented in a study of cytomegalovirus exposure and HLA in healthy donors. The wider study: Some 91 million unique TCRs from HLA-typed donors were held in an early release of data.

The PCR ran on 60 Vbeta and 13 Jbeta primers. Profiling relied on immunoSEQ multiplex PCR, and the TCRdb table lists in-frame clones only, not all of them. Of 150,000 to 200,000 clones listed, about 74% are singletons. V was pared by 4 bases and J by 7 bases, with 15 bases between. The CDR3 is made up of 13 amino acids. Germline CDR1 SGDLS, CDR2 YYNGEE. This clonotype originated in a male donor in good health and CMV-seronegative. Sequenced input: PBMCs. The chain recombines TRBV9 with TRBJ2-7; TRBD2 is a possible D gene (6 bases). The CDR3 region is CASSPSVGGEQYF. The CDR3 DNA reads as TGTGCCAGCAGCCCCAGTGTTGGGGGGGAGCAGTACTTC.